This T cell receptor (beta chain) was captured in a study of identical twins. The study, taken as a whole, reports: Compared with models, monozygotic twins showed more out-of-frame TCR alpha sharing. Invariant cells of the MAIT and iNKT types might have partly distorted the zero-insertion analyses. Carriage of fewer insertions was seen in abundant cord blood beta clonotypes, whereas memory repertoires showed none.

With regard to this clonotype: The antigen remains unidentified. A much bigger clone sits one base away, suggesting this may be a read error.

Template switching, a step in the protocol, added a universal primer site, and cDNA carried unique molecular identifiers. TCRdb reanalysed the 5' RACE reads using MiXCR and keeps one entry per CDR3 protein. Among roughly 1,500,000 distinct CDR3 sequences listed, around 29% were seen once. Germline V gene data show CDR1 as MNHEY and CDR2 as SMNVEV (reference sequence). The CDR3 covers 14 residues. The junction had 11 bases not matched to a gene; V was cut back by 6 bases and J by 7 bases. V and J are TRBV27 and TRBJ2-7; TRBD2 matches at 8 bases. The material sequenced was cord blood. This sequence was found in a newborn girl in good health. The CDR3 coding sequence is TGTGCCAGCAGACCGACTAGCGCACACAATGAGCAGTACTTC. Protein sequence: CASRPTSAHNEQYF.